Listed here is a single TCR beta chain. Antigen: not known. This sample stems from a study of graft-versus-host responses after intestinal transplantation. The overall study: Recipients had multivisceral, liver-intestinal, or isolated intestinal transplants.

The CDR3 consists of 16 residues. V gave up 1 base and J gave up 1 base, with 12 bases separating them. Germline lookup yields CDR1 MGHRA and CDR2 YSYEKL. Measured with immunoSEQ multiplex PCR; TCRdb has only the in-frame clones, and not every one. The table has roughly 99,000 clones, 86% seen once. General study findings and limits: High graft-versus-host to host-versus-graft clonal ratios were seen in allografts of patients with graft-donor T cell macrochimerism. Recipient marrow held GvH clones, some first seen in ileum or blood.

Sample: PBMCs, taken 255 days after intestinal transplant. This sequence joins TRBV4-1 and TRBJ2-3, with a tentative D call TRBD2 (6 bases). The sequence came from a human patient who received an intestinal transplant, so some T cells may come from the graft donor. The CDR3 DNA reads TGCGCCAGCAGCCAAGGGGGAGCGGGTGGCACAGATACGCAGTATTTT. Its protein product is CASSQGGAGGTDTQYF.